These T cell receptor beta chains were read from a single sample in a study of cytomegalovirus exposure and HLA in healthy donors. Libraries were prepared by immunoSEQ multiplex PCR; TCRdb keeps only in-frame clonotypes and omits some of them. In the table there are 190,000 or so clones, around 82% of which are singletons. The sequenced sample was PBMCs. The source of these receptors is a woman between 18 and 30 years old in good health and CMV-seropositive. CDR3s include the opening cysteine and the closing phenylalanine or tryptophan. A D gene is named only where the DNA matches it firmly. Expanded clones get a size class; other rows say once, few or many, or leave the size out.

CDR3 length	V gene	D gene	clone size	J gene	CDR3 DNA	CDR3 protein
13	TRBV29-1	TRBD1	once	TRBJ1-1	TGCAGCGTGACACAGGGGGCAGGCACTGAAGCTTTCTTT	CSVTQGAGTEAFF
12	TRBV5-6	.	.	TRBJ1-2	TGTGCCAGCAGCTCCCGGGGGTATGGCTACACCTTC	CASSSRGYGYTF
14	TRBV6-6	.	.	TRBJ1-1	TGTGCCAGCAGTATAGGGGCACTGAACACTGAAGCTTTCTTT	CASSIGALNTEAFF
14	TRBV10-1	.	.	TRBJ2-3	TGCGCCAGCAGTGAGTCGAGGACTACAGATACGCAGTATTTT	CASSESRTTDTQYF
16	TRBV5-6	TRBD2	.	TRBJ2-1	TGTGCCAGCAGCCCCGCCCGGAGCGGGGGGGGATTAGAGCAGTTCTTC	CASSPARSGGGLEQFF
14	TRBV6-6	.	.	TRBJ2-2	TGTGCCAGCAGTTACTCAGAACAGATCGGGGAGCTGTTTTTT	CASSYSEQIGELFF
15	TRBV2	TRBD2	once	TRBJ2-2	TGTGCCAGCACTGGTAGCGGGGGAGGCACCGGGGAGCTGTTTTTT	CASTGSGGGTGELFF
14	TRBV7-6	TRBD1	many	TRBJ2-2	TGTGCCAGCAGAGGGACAGGGAACACCGGGGAGCTGTTTTTT	CASRGTGNTGELFF
11	TRBV29-1	.	.	TRBJ2-7	TGCAGCGCTCGGGTTGGCTACGAGCAGTACTTC	CSARVGYEQYF
15	TRBV19	.	.	TRBJ2-7	TGTGCCAGTAGTTCAACAGTCCGAATCTCCTACGAGCAGTACTTC	CASSSTVRISYEQYF
14	TRBV9	TRBD1	.	TRBJ1-4	TGTGCCAGCAGCGTACAGGGGGCTAACGAAAAACTGTTTTTT	CASSVQGANEKLFF
15	TRBV10-1	TRBD2	few	TRBJ2-7	TGCGCCAGCAGGGGAGGACTAGCGGGGAGCTACGAGCAGTACTTC	CASRGGLAGSYEQYF
15	TRBV6-1	.	.	TRBJ1-5	TGTGCCAGCAGTAGGGGCGGGGCGTCGGATCAGCCCCAGCATTTT	CASSRGGASDQPQHF